One sample yielded the 14 T cell receptor beta chains listed below, sequenced in a study of blood T cell repertoires in COVID-19. Using immunoSEQ multiplex PCR, the repertoire was profiled, and TCRdb retains in-frame clones only, with some absent. The repertoire holds 100,000 to 150,000 clones, with around nine tenths as singletons. The sequenced sample consisted of peripheral blood. The receptors stem from a woman aged 70 to 79 with COVID-19, enrolled during active disease.

This sequence joins TRBV14 and TRBJ2-5; 10 positions agree with TRBD1. The V gene's germline CDR1 is SGHDN and CDR2 FVKESK. V dropped 0 bases and J dropped 4; count of bases not matched to a gene: 8. CDR3 size: 17 residues. The CDR3 protein is CASSQDFRGTGVETQYF. The CDR3 DNA reads TGTGCCAGCAGCCAAGATTTCCGAGGGACAGGGGTAGAGACCCAGTACTTC. Full variable domain (remainder filled in from reference TRBV14 and TRBJ2-5): EAGVTQFPSHSVIEKGQTVTLRCDPISGHDNLYWYRRVMGKEIKFLLHFVKESKQDESGMPNNRFLAERTGGTYSTLKVQPAELEDSGVYFCASSQDFRGTGVETQYFGPGTRLLVL.

The chain joins TRBV19 to TRBJ2-5; D unclear. CDR1 and CDR2 from the germline V gene are LNHDA and SQIVND (reference sequence). This CDR3 is 12 amino acids long. The germline V and J ends were trimmed by 1 base and 4 bases, with 4 bases remaining between them. The CDR3 spells CASSIAGETQYF. The DNA of the CDR3 is TGTGCCAGTAGTATAGCGGGAGAGACCCAGTACTTC.

The rearrangement links TRBV2 to TRBJ2-1, with 8 bases fitting TRBD2. Germline-derived CDR1 and CDR2 are SNHLY and FYNNEI. This CDR3 spans 14 amino acids. V dropped 5 bases and J dropped 9; count of bases not matched to a gene: 9. The CDR3 nucleotides read TGTGCCAGCAGTCCCACGGGGGGGCCCGGTGAGCAGTTCTTC. Translating it yields CASSPTGGPGEQFF.

This sequence joins TRBV5-4 and TRBJ1-3, with 9 bases that match TRBD1. The germline V gene encodes CDR1 SGHNT and CDR2 YYREEE (reference sequence). This CDR3 has 15 amino acids. J gave up 1 base and V 4 bases, and 3 bases lay outside the gene matches. The CDR3: CASSPDRGSGNTIYF. CDR3 nucleotides: TGTGCCAGCAGCCCGGACAGGGGATCTGGAAACACCATATATTTT.

In its sample, this clone was seen once. The chain uses TRBV13 and TRBJ1-3; D ambiguous. The CDR3 runs 16 residues. Trimming removed 4 bases at V and 1 base at J, with 14 bases between. The germline CDR1 and CDR2 sequences are PRHDT and FYEKMQ (reference sequence). The CDR3 protein is CASSSGFPESGNTIYF. Written as DNA, the CDR3 is TGTGCCAGCAGCTCCGGGTTTCCGGAGTCTGGAAACACCATATATTTT.

The chain employs TRBV5-1 and TRBJ2-7; the D gene is possibly TRBD1 (6 bases). The length of the CDR3 is 16 residues. Trimming removed 2 bases from V and 0 bases from J, with 15 bases in between. The germline V gene has CDR1 SGHRS and CDR2 YFSETQ. The CDR3 protein is CASSFSRDTSSYEQYF. DNA for the CDR3: TGCGCCAGCAGCTTCTCCCGGGACACAAGCTCCTACGAGCAGTACTTC.

The genes are TRBV19 and TRBJ1-5; tentatively, D is TRBD1 (5 bases). V was pared by 1 base and J by 4 bases, with 8 bases between. CDR3 size: 14 residues. The germline gives CDR1 LNHDA, CDR2 SQIVND (reference sequence). The CDR3 nucleotides read TGTGCCAGTAGTATAGCAGGGAATAATCAGCCCCAGCATTTT. It specifies CASSIAGNNQPQHF.

This clone came up a few times. The genes are TRBV3-1 (or the pseudogene TRBV3-2) and TRBJ2-5; D uncertain. CDR1 is LGHDT and CDR2 is YNNKEL in the germline V gene (reference sequence). Trimming left V 1 base short and J 1 base short, with 7 bases between. The CDR3 covers 14 residues. CDR3 coding DNA: TGTGCCAGCAGCCAAGGGGCAGTCCAAGAGACCCAGTACTTC. Translation: CASSQGAVQETQYF.

The V gene is TRBV5-1, the J gene TRBJ2-1; 8 positions match TRBD2. CDR3 length equals 12 residues. V gave up 0 bases and J gave up 12 bases; unmatched junction bases: 2. Germline V gene lookup returns CDR1 SGHRS and CDR2 YFSETQ. The CDR3 region is CASSLAGRGQFF. The CDR3, as DNA: TGCGCCAGCAGCTTGGCCGGGAGGGGGCAGTTCTTC.

This chain uses TRBV5-6 with TRBJ2-4; possibly TRBD1 for D (5 bases). CDR1 is SGHDT, CDR2 YYEEEE, per germline. Deletions cut 0 bases from V and 1 base from J, with 11 bases between. The CDR3 runs to 16 residues. The CDR3 loop is CASSLVGHRAKNIQYF. Written as DNA, the CDR3 is TGTGCCAGCAGCTTGGTAGGGCACAGGGCCAAAAACATTCAGTACTTC.

In its sample, this clone was seen once. The chain is built from TRBV5-4 and TRBJ1-5, with a tentative D call TRBD1 (5 bases). Germline V gene lookup returns CDR1 SGHNT and CDR2 YYREEE (reference sequence). The CDR3 is 14 residues long. V shed 0 bases and J shed 7 bases, with 11 bases lying between them. The CDR3 DNA reads TGTGCCAGCAGCTTGGAGGGGTCCGGGCAGCCCCAGCATTTT. Protein product: CASSLEGSGQPQHF.

J is TRBJ1-1 and V is TRBV7-9; 10 bases line up with TRBD1. In germline, CDR1 is SEHNR, CDR2 FQNEAQ (reference sequence). This CDR3 has 15 residues. The ends lost 5 bases at V and 3 bases at J; junction bases unmatched: 6. The CDR3 sequence: CASSATGTGDTEAFF. CDR3 in DNA: TGTGCCAGCAGCGCGACCGGGACAGGGGACACTGAAGCTTTCTTT.

The chain joins TRBV24-1 to TRBJ2-1, with 7 bases lining up with TRBD2. This CDR3 contains 15 residues. Per the germline V gene, CDR1 is KGHDR and CDR2 is SFDVKD. V dropped 2 bases and J dropped 5; count of bases not matched to a gene: 5. The CDR3 nucleotides read TGTGCCACCAGTGATTCCTGGGCGGGGGACAATGAGCAGTTCTTC. Translated, it gives CATSDSWAGDNEQFF.

This chain links TRBV3-1 (or the pseudogene TRBV3-2) with TRBJ2-2; maybe TRBD2 (7 bases). CDR3 length equals 16 residues. V shed 4 bases and J shed 5 bases, with 17 bases lying between them. Germline CDR1 LGHDT, CDR2 YNNKEL (reference sequence). Here the CDR3 reads CASSPARGAWTGELFF. The CDR3 nucleotides are TGTGCCAGCAGCCCCGCTCGGGGGGCGTGGACCGGGGAGCTGTTTTTT.